The source of this T cell receptor beta chain is a study of regulatory T cells in long-lasting Graves disease. Study-wide points: Favored usage of TRBV28, TRBJ1-2 and TRBJ2-5 was recorded in persistent disease.

Documented time point: persistent/refractory GD, antithyroid drugs over 5 years with positive TRAb. Construction of the TCR library relied on RNA isolated from PBMCs. HTBI primers from iRepertoire and Arm-PCR of CDR3 regions yielded the TCR beta libraries. TCRdb re-derived calls from the multiplex PCR reads in MiXCR, one entry per CDR3 protein. The sample records 350,000 to 500,000 distinct CDR3 sequences, 20% to 25% being singletons. J lost 0 bases, V lost 1 base, and 3 bases had no gene match. CDR3 length: 15 amino acids. This clonotype was seen a few times. The antigen is undetermined. The TCR originated in a female donor with Graves disease. The sample consisted of peripheral blood mononuclear cells (PBMCs), taken when the disease was refractory, from a patient treated with antithyroid drugs. The chain carries TRBV12-3 or TRBV12-4 and TRBJ2-7; 7 nucleotides agree with TRBD1. The CDR3 spells CASSLGDSFSYEQYF. The CDR3 DNA reads TGTGCCAGCAGTTTAGGGGACAGCTTCTCCTACGAGCAGTACTTC.